This T cell receptor beta chain was captured in a study of cytomegalovirus exposure and HLA in healthy donors. Study results and limitations: In a later analysis, specific HLA alleles were associated with under 20,000 TCR beta sequences at a 0.05 false discovery rate. Reports indicate that TCR beta sequences accurately predicted the HLA-A and HLA-B alleles of most subjects.

A remark on this clone: Its specificity is not known.

Vbeta (60) and Jbeta (13) primers were used in the PCR. Assay used: immunoSEQ multiplex PCR; TCRdb lists only in-frame clones, some missing. The sample shows about 120,000 clones, under 85% of them seen only once. The receptor was isolated from a human donor in good health. Sequenced: PBMCs.

The CDR3 region has the DNA TGCGCCAGCAGCTTGATAGCGGGTACCCAAGAGACCCAGTACTTC. Amino acid sequence: CASSLIAGTQETQYF. This chain joins TRBV5-1 and TRBJ2-5, with 7 positions matching TRBD2. Trimming at V came to 1 base and at J to 1 base, leaving 4 bases not matched to a gene. Germline V gene lookup returns CDR1 SGHRS and CDR2 YFSETQ. The CDR3 has 15 residues.